This paragraph reports one TCR beta chain. The sample holds a few counts of this clone. Its antigen has not been determined. The record has no base qualities; no much larger clone is one base away. Donors formed part of the validation cohort, which comprised fewer than 150 subjects and was distinct from the first cohort of 550 to 850 subjects. The CDR3 has 14 amino acids, counting the end cysteine and phenylalanine. Only the CDR3 part of the read is kept: 42 bases, read in frame from the first base. Deletion took 6 bases off V and 6 bases off J, with a span of 18 bases between the germline ends. The germline V gene encodes CDR1 LNHDA and CDR2 SQIVND (reference sequence). The data were obtained in a study of cytomegalovirus exposure and HLA in healthy donors listed by TCRdb under 2017. Study-wide context: The 666 repertoires of the first cohort and the 110 or so validation repertoires were produced on the same platform, according to a later analysis. The aim of the study was to test whether cataloging public T cell receptors could identify signatures of past pathogen exposure. Along with the roughly 710-subject first cohort, a separate validation cohort of over a hundred different subjects was used. High-throughput TCR immunosequencing, statistical association of individual TCRs with disease status, and machine learning were combined to predict cytomegalovirus infection status. Results the study describes overall, beyond this receptor: In a later analysis, TCRs clustered in the first cohort were found to also tend to co-occur in the roughly 120 validation repertoires, with 94% of cluster scores above 0. The classifier was reported to diagnose cytomegalovirus status with high specificity and sensitivity in both the original cohort and the validation cohort. According to the authors, the approach could potentially be generalized to other disease states and immunological phenotypes. A few of the identified cytomegalovirus-associated TCR beta chains were confirmed in vitro to be specific for cytomegalovirus antigens. Across donors, most TCR sequences were observed very rarely, whereas some public TCRs were present in many individuals. All 120 or so repertoires were used to score co-occurrence in the validation cohort in a later analysis, because that analysis had no HLA typing for the cohort. In the study, some 180 TCR beta chains were listed as associated with cytomegalovirus.

Receptor amplification or capture employed the immunoSEQ multiplex PCR assay. The authors' analysis ran thus. To diagnose cytomegalovirus status from the catalog of TCR beta chain sequences, a statistical classification framework was built. TCRdb took this table from immuneACCESS and kept in-frame rearrangements with V and J called. Such tables lack part of the clones; where checked against another copy, unresolved V genes explain under half of the gap, and the rest is unexplained. V and J calls and clone size are as listed in that table; D and trimming were resolved from the DNA. The sample profile shows about 260,000 clones; 90% of them were found once. The top ten hold 3.1% of the sample.

The chain links TRBV19 with TRBJ2-7, with a weak D call of TRBD1 (6 bases match). The TCR was taken from a woman between 25 and 40 years old in good health and CMV-seronegative. Sequences were obtained from PBMCs. The CDR3 reads as follows: CASSPLTGQGEQYF. DNA sequence: TGTGCCAGTAGCCCGCTAACAGGGCAGGGCGAGCAGTACTTC.